Following are 9 T cell receptor beta chains from one sample sequenced in a study of T cell responses to AZD1222 COVID-19 vaccine. Produced via immunoSEQ multiplex PCR; TCRdb's table is partial and in-frame only. The sample has more than 150,000 clones; roughly 93% are singletons. The input for sequencing was peripheral blood, taken on day 0 of AZD1222 vaccination. Source of these receptors: an adult in good health.

CDR3 region: CASSLSHSEIALVHEQYF. The CDR3 DNA is TGTGCCAGCAGTTTGTCCCATTCTGAGATAGCACTGGTCCACGAGCAGTACTTC. The chain recombines TRBV28 with TRBJ2-7; D not certain. Trimming shortened V by 3 bases and J by 5 bases, and 26 bases separated the two germline ends. This CDR3 comprises 18 residues. The germline V gene has CDR1 MDHEN and CDR2 SYDVKM.

The chain links TRBV18 to TRBJ1-4; 10 positions match TRBD1. The CDR3 contains 16 residues. V lost 1 base, J lost 6 bases, and 5 bases stayed unmatched. Germline CDR1 KGHSH, CDR2 LQKENI. CDR3 DNA sequence: TGTGCCAGCTCACCACGAGACAGGGGGCAAGATGAAAAACTGTTTTTT. The encoded protein is CASSPRDRGQDEKLFF.

The J gene is TRBJ2-7, the V gene TRBV21-1; the D call in the table, TRBD1, was not verified against the DNA. TRBV21-1 is given as a pseudogene. This CDR3 comprises 22 residues. CDR3 residues: CASSKGKGNRDRVSSRFYEQYF. As DNA, the CDR3 is TGTGCCAGCAGCAAAGGAAAGGGAAACCGGGACAGGGTTAGTAGTCGCTTCTACGAGCAGTACTTC.

This chain connects TRBV28 to TRBJ1-1, with D possibly being TRBD1 (5 bases). This CDR3 comprises 12 residues. In germline, CDR1 is MDHEN, CDR2 SYDVKM. Trimming cost V 5 bases and J 8 bases, with 12 bases left between them. This CDR3 reads CASSGGAGEAFF. The CDR3 DNA sequence: TGTGCCAGCAGTGGTGGAGCAGGGGAAGCTTTCTTT.

This clone came up once. The rearrangement uses TRBV4-2 and TRBJ1-5; D not resolved. This CDR3 has 15 residues. Trimming took 0 bases from V and 2 from J, leaving 8 bases between them. Germline CDR1 and CDR2: LGHNA and YNFKEQ. The CDR3: CASSQDSAGNQPQHF. CDR3 DNA sequence: TGTGCCAGCAGCCAAGATTCCGCGGGCAATCAGCCCCAGCATTTT.

This chain joins TRBV6-5 and TRBJ1-5; D possibly corresponds to TRBD1 (5 bases). The germline CDR1 and CDR2 sequences are MNHEY and SVGAGI. This CDR3 region has 15 residues. The germline V and J ends were trimmed by 9 bases and 0 bases, with 15 bases remaining between them. CDR3 sequence: CASVWGGNSNQPQHF. The CDR3, as DNA: TGTGCCAGTGTCTGGGGGGGTAATAGCAATCAGCCCCAGCATTTT.

The genes are TRBV6-6 and TRBJ2-4; D unresolved. The germline V and J ends were trimmed by 8 bases and 7 bases, with 9 bases remaining between them. This CDR3 has 11 amino acids. Germline loops: CDR1 MNHNY, CDR2 SVGAGI (reference sequence). The CDR3 is CASGTANIQYF. The CDR3 nucleotides read TGTGCCAGCGGCACAGCGAACATTCAGTACTTC.

The chain joins TRBV5-4 to TRBJ2-3; D perhaps matches TRBD1 (5 bases). Trimming shortened V by 4 bases and J by 3 bases, and 12 bases separated the two germline ends. Germline V lookup: CDR1 SGHNT, CDR2 YYREEE (reference sequence). The CDR3 runs to 14 residues. CDR3 region: CASSPTDTTDTQYF. The CDR3 DNA reads as TGTGCCAGCAGCCCGACAGATACTACAGATACGCAGTATTTT.

The genes are TRBV19 and TRBJ1-5; 8 bases agree with TRBD1. The CDR3 runs to 15 residues. Germline CDR1 is LNHDA and CDR2 is SQIVND (reference sequence). V was pared by 3 bases and J by 7 bases, with 8 bases of the junction left unmatched. The CDR3 loop reads CASSIIPGGGQPQHF. CDR3 nucleotide sequence: TGTGCCAGTAGTATCATACCAGGGGGCGGGCAGCCCCAGCATTTT.